Below are 2 T cell receptor beta chains sequenced from a single sample in a study of T cells after yellow fever vaccination. Using its own MiXCR run on the 5' RACE reads, TCRdb lists one record per CDR3 protein. The sample lists a few hundred thousand distinct CDR3 sequences, approximately 12% occurring once. The specimen was CD4+ T cells sorted from PBMCs, collected 15 days after the yellow fever booster vaccination. These receptors all stem from a man between 18 and 29 years old who received the YFV17D yellow fever vaccine.

The chain is built from TRBV29-1 and TRBJ2-1; possible D gene TRBD2, 6 bases. The germline CDR1 and CDR2 sequences are SQVTM and ANQGSEA. V lost 3 bases and J lost 10, with 13 bases in between. The CDR3 is made up of 12 amino acids. CDR3 sequence reads: CSVDRERKEQFF. CDR3 DNA sequence: TGCAGCGTTGATCGGGAGCGAAAGGAGCAGTTCTTC.

This clonotype was counted only a few times. This chain uses TRBV12-3 or TRBV12-4 with TRBJ2-5; 13 nucleotides agree with TRBD2. CDR3 length: 18 amino acids. V shed 6 bases and J 5 bases; nucleotides not matched to a gene: 15. This CDR3 is CASSPQTSGGIRWETQYF. The CDR3 DNA sequence: TGTGCCAGCAGCCCACAGACTAGCGGGGGGATCCGGTGGGAGACCCAGTACTTC.